This TCR beta chain was captured in a study of monozygotic twins with inflammatory bowel disease. UMIs that had a 6-nucleotide sample barcode were put in using template switching. TCRdb reprocessed the 5' RACE reads and reports one entry per CDR3 protein, with no DNA. The sample includes about 380,000 distinct CDR3 sequences. This CDR3 is built from 11 residues. Findings and limits, study-wide: Among patients, repertoires may have gained variability from differing immunosuppressive treatments. Any single strong signal or clonotype tied to IBD lacked support. Clonotype overlap with others was lower in IBD patients than in healthy twins, a difference that was greatest with disease activity.

As to this clonotype: Its antigen is unidentified.

The receptor's source is a human donor with ulcerative colitis or Crohn's disease, or a healthy co-twin of an affected twin (not recorded which). The specimen was blood. The chain recombines TRBV12-3 or TRBV12-4 with TRBJ1-4. CDR3 region: CASRRGEKLFF.